What follows are 2 T cell receptor beta chains derived from one specimen sequenced in a study of cytomegalovirus exposure and HLA in healthy donors. The PCR contained 60 Vbeta and 13 Jbeta primers. Produced via immunoSEQ multiplex PCR; TCRdb's table is partial and in-frame only. The profile covers approximately 110,000 clones, with 60% to 85% appearing a single time and around 1.3% taken by the ten largest. The sequencing input was PBMCs. The receptors come from a man aged 35 to 55 in good health and CMV-seronegative.

The chain uses TRBV6-5 and TRBJ2-2; weak D call: TRBD1 (5 bases). The CDR3 is made up of 13 amino acids. Trimming pared 5 bases from V and 5 bases from J, leaving 9 bases between. Germline values: CDR1 MNHEY, CDR2 SVGAGI. The CDR3 reads CASSKDTTGELFF. CDR3 nucleotide sequence: TGTGCCAGCAGTAAGGACACGACCGGGGAGCTGTTTTTT.

This chain connects TRBV6-1 to TRBJ2-1, with 9 nucleotides matching TRBD1. Germline loops: CDR1 MNHNS, CDR2 SASEGT. V was pared by 4 bases and J by 5 bases, with 9 bases of the junction left unmatched. This CDR3 is built from 16 residues. The CDR3 DNA is TGTGCCAGCAGTGGGGGACAGGGTATTCCCCACAATGAGCAGTTCTTC. Translating it yields CASSGGQGIPHNEQFF.